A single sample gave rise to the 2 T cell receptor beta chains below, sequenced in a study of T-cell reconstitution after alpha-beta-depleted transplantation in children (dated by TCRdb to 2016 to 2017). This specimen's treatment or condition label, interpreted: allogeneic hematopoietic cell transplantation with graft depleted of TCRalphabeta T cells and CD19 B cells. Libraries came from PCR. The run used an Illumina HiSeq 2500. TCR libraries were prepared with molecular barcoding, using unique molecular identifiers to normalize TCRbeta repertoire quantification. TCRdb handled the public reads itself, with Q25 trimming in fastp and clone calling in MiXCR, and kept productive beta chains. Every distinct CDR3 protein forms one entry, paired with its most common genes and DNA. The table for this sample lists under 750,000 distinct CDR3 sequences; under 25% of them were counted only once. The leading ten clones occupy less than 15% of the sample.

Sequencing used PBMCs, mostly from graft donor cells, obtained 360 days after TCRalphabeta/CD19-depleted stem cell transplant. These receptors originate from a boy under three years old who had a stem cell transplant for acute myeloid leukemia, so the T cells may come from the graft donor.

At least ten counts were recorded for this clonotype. The CDR3 loop reads CASSQHRQLTYEQYF. In DNA form, the CDR3 reads TGTGCCAGCAGTCAACATCGACAGCTTACCTACGAGCAGTACTTC. The chain combines TRBV6-2 or TRBV6-3 with TRBJ2-7; weak D call: TRBD1 (5 bases). The CDR3 sequence is 15 residues long. The V gene lost 5 bases and the J gene lost 2 bases, with 16 bases spanning the gap. Per germline, CDR1 MNHEY and CDR2 SVGEGT.

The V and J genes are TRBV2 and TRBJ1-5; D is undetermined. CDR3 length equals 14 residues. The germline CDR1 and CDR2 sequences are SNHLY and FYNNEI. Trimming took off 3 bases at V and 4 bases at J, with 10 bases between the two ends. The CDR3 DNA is TGTGCCAGCAGTGATCACGTTTTTAATCAGCCCCAGCATTTT. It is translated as CASSDHVFNQPQHF.